The subject of this entry is one TCR beta chain. The sample originates from a study of blood T cell repertoires in COVID-19. Study-wide context: Spain, Italy and the United States supplied samples that represented acute and convalescent COVID-19. PBMCs, B-cell-depleted T cells, or T cells provided the cDNA or gDNA that made up the material.

This CDR3 comprises 13 residues. Germline V lookup: CDR1 MDHEN, CDR2 SYDVKM. The V end was cut by 10 bases, the J end by 5 bases, with 17 bases between. Sequenced by immunoSEQ multiplex PCR; TCRdb stores in-frame clones only, minus some. The sample contains 150,000 to 200,000 clones, roughly four fifths of which appear only once. This chain connects TRBV28 to TRBJ2-5; D unresolved. This sequence originates from a woman under 40 with acute or convalescent COVID-19. The sample consisted of peripheral blood. CDR3 coding DNA: TGTGCCACCAAGGTATCGTCGAGGGAGACCCAGTACTTC. This codes for CATKVSSRETQYF.